The sequence of this TCR beta chain was determined in a study of T cells in Graves' hyperthyroidism and ophthalmopathy. Template material for amplifying TCR beta CDR3 regions consisted of RNA transcripts. HTBI primers drove first-round RT-PCR of the TCR CDR3. From the multiplex PCR reads, TCRdb called clonotypes with MiXCR, one entry per CDR3 protein. The sample comprises about 24,000 distinct CDR3 sequences, about half of which are singletons, and around 23% rests with the top ten. The CDR3 consists of 16 residues. Germline V lookup: CDR1 MDHEN, CDR2 SYDVKM. V gave up 4 bases and J gave up 2 bases; unmatched junction bases: 9. This clonotype was counted at least ten times.

The material sequenced was blood. This chain joins TRBV28 and TRBJ2-3; 7 positions match TRBD2. The sequence was obtained from a woman aged 40-49 years with Graves' hyperthyroidism that later progressed to Graves' ophthalmopathy. The CDR3 reads CASSSYPAGDTDTQYF. The CDR3 nucleotides read TGTGCCAGCAGTTCCTACCCGGCGGGGGACACAGATACGCAGTATTTT.